The TCR beta chain described here comes from a study of response to subunit inactivated influenza vaccine (dated by TCRdb to 2016 to 2018). With respect to the entire study: To follow how T cells responded to a trivalent subunit inactivated influenza vaccine, the researchers relied on deep quantitative profiling of the T cell receptor repertoire.

Library generation was performed with RT-PCR. For sequencing, an Illumina HiSeq 2500 was employed. The raw public reads went through TCRdb reprocessing: fastp at Q25, MiXCR clone calling, in-frame beta chains kept. Entries that share a CDR3 protein sequence are merged under the most common genes and DNA. The sample has approximately 480,000 distinct CDR3 sequences on record, around 9.9% of them singletons. Clones ranked in the top ten supply 9.5% to 15% of the sample. Points the paper makes about the study in general: According to the authors, only a limited number of new T cells may be recruited by each seasonal influenza vaccination.

Taken with the paper, the label for time point translates to: more than 35 days after influenza vaccine administration. Including the terminal cysteine and phenylalanine, the CDR3 comprises 12 residues. Only CDR3 DNA remains: 36 bases, in frame from the first base. Trimming removed 4 bases from V and 10 bases from J, leaving 11 bases between the germline ends. In the germline V gene, CDR1 corresponds to SGHTA and CDR2 to FQGNSA. This clonotype was observed a few times. The clone's antigen remains unknown. Within one base of it there is no much larger clone, and no base qualities were kept. This sequence originates from a man aged 50 or older who received an inactivated influenza vaccine. Donor details come from another sample of the same person, matched by shared clones. The specimen comprised PBMCs from blood, sampled roughly 47 days after vaccination. The rearranged chain carries TRBV7-2 and TRBJ2-4, with a weak D call of TRBD1 (6 bases match). The CDR3 in this case is CASSSEGGIQYF. The base sequence is TGTGCCAGCAGCTCCGAAGGGGGAATTCAGTACTTC.